The 26 T cell receptor beta chains below were found in one sample sequenced in a study of T cell repertoires in cytomegalovirus infection. The antigens of these receptors remain unknown. TCRdb called the reads again in MiXCR, with one record for every CDR3 protein. Here the sample spans some 940,000 distinct CDR3 sequences, roughly 30% being singletons. The sequenced sample was cultured CD8+ T cells from PBMCs, obtained from culture after CMV antigen stimulation. The receptors were sampled from a human donor in good health (CMV status not recorded). Some clones in this sample may be carry-over from other donors' samples.

This rearrangement joins TRBV19 to TRBJ2-3; D perhaps matches TRBD2 (6 bases). Looked up from germline, CDR1 is LNHDA and CDR2 is SQIVND (reference sequence). The CDR3 covers 15 residues. Trimming stripped 5 bases from V and 2 bases from J, with 14 bases between. CDR3 sequence (DNA): TGTGCCAGTAGTTTTTGGGGGAGGACCACAGATACGCAGTATTTT. It is translated as CASSFWGRTTDTQYF.

This clonotype has at least ten counts. The chain combines TRBV6-6 with TRBJ2-1; 8 bases fit TRBD1. With V trimmed by 6 bases and J by 2 bases, 9 bases remained unmatched. The CDR3 consists of 16 residues. CDR1 is MNHNY and CDR2 is SVGAGI in the germline V gene (reference sequence). The DNA for the CDR3 is TGTGCCAGCAGCCGGACAGGGCCCCTACCCTACAATGAGCAGTTCTTC. This gives the protein CASSRTGPLPYNEQFF.

This clonotype was picked up one time. The rearrangement links TRBV6-8 to TRBJ1-2; weak D call: TRBD1 (6 bases). This CDR3 comprises 15 residues. Germline CDR1 and CDR2: MNHGY and SAAAGT. V was shortened by 4 bases and J by 2 bases, with 14 bases between the two germline ends. The CDR3 DNA follows: TGTGCCAGCAGTTCCCCCGGAGGGGGAAACTATGGCTACACCTTC. Encoded protein: CASSSPGGGNYGYTF.

This clonotype came up a few times. The chain recombines TRBV20-1 with TRBJ2-3, with 8 bases matching TRBD2. V was pared by 3 bases and J by 2 bases, with 4 bases of the junction left unmatched. The germline CDR1 and CDR2 sequences are DFQATT and SNEGSKA (reference sequence). The CDR3 contains 14 residues. The CDR3 DNA is TGCAGTGCTAGGGTAGCGGGATACACAGATACGCAGTATTTT. It codes for CSARVAGYTDTQYF.

This clonotype has more than one count but fewer than ten. V usage is TRBV10-3 and J usage is TRBJ1-1, with a weak D call TRBD1 (5 bases). CDR1 and CDR2 from the germline V gene are ENHRY and SYGVKD. The CDR3 is 14 amino acids. The V gene lost 3 bases and the J gene lost 2 bases, with 10 bases spanning the gap. The CDR3 spells CAISDPTGNTEAFF. In nucleotides, the CDR3 is TGTGCCATCAGTGATCCCACAGGTAACACTGAAGCTTTCTTT.

This clonotype was seen repeatedly, ten times or more. The J gene is TRBJ2-7, the V gene TRBV7-6, with D maybe TRBD2 (6 bases). The V gene lost 5 bases and the J gene lost 6 bases, with 20 bases spanning the gap. Per the germline V gene, CDR1 is SGHVS and CDR2 is FNYEAQ. The CDR3 runs 15 residues. CDR3 sequence reads: CASSPGSLALFEQYF. CDR3 in DNA: TGTGCCAGCAGCCCCGGGAGCCTTGCCTTGTTCGAGCAGTACTTC.

This clonotype was detected a few times. CDR3 residues: CASSLGFERGLYEQYF. CDR3 in DNA: TGTGCCAGCAGCTTGGGATTCGAAAGGGGGCTCTACGAGCAGTACTTC. V and J are TRBV5-5 and TRBJ2-7; the match to TRBD1 covers 7 bases. Germline-derived CDR1 and CDR2 are SGHKS and YYEKEE (reference sequence). This CDR3 region has 16 residues. Trimming took 0 bases from V and 3 from J; bases not matched to a gene: 9.

The chain employs TRBV24-1 and TRBJ1-1; no firm D call. CDR1 KGHDR and CDR2 SFDVKD come from the germline V gene. Trimming removed 4 bases from V and 5 bases from J, with 10 bases in between. This CDR3 has 13 amino acids. CDR3 residues: CATSEVGSTEAFF. CDR3 nucleotides: TGTGCCACCAGTGAGGTGGGGTCAACTGAAGCTTTCTTT.

CDR3 residues: CASSIGGLGLPGELFF. The CDR3 DNA reads TGTGCCAGCAGTATCGGAGGGCTCGGGCTCCCCGGGGAGCTGTTTTTT. The chain joins TRBV7-9 to TRBJ2-2, with D perhaps matching TRBD2 (6 bases). CDR1 is SEHNR and CDR2 is FQNEAQ in the germline V gene (reference sequence). V gave up 6 bases and J gave up 6 bases, with 20 bases separating them. This CDR3 spans 16 amino acids.

The chain is built from TRBV12-3 or TRBV12-4 and TRBJ2-5, with TRBD2 matching 7 bases. This CDR3 is built from 16 residues. V shed 6 bases and J 5 bases; nucleotides not matched to a gene: 15. The CDR3 loop reads CASSPALGGTRETQYF. CDR3 DNA: TGTGCCAGCAGCCCAGCATTGGGGGGGACCAGGGAGACCCAGTACTTC.

This clonotype was seen a few times. The V and J genes are TRBV15 and TRBJ2-3; D is possibly TRBD2 (6 bases). The CDR3 covers 18 residues. The V gene's germline CDR1 is LNHNV and CDR2 YYDKDF (reference sequence). Trimming shortened V by 4 bases and J by 0 bases, and 20 bases separated the two germline ends. Written as DNA, the CDR3 is TGTGCCACCAGCACGACACTTTCCGGGGGACCTAGCACAGATACGCAGTATTTT. It specifies CATSTTLSGGPSTDTQYF.

The genes are TRBV24-1 and TRBJ1-5, with 7 bases aligning to TRBD1. The CDR3 totals 14 residues. V trimming: 4 bases; J trimming: 7 bases; junction bases outside the gene matches: 6. Germline CDR1 reads KGHDR; CDR2 reads SFDVKD. In DNA, the CDR3 is TGTGCCACCAGTGACTTACAGGGGTCCCAGCCCCAGCATTTT. Protein product: CATSDLQGSQPQHF.

V is TRBV7-9 and J is TRBJ1-4, with D possibly being TRBD1 (5 bases). Per the germline V gene, CDR1 is SEHNR and CDR2 is FQNEAQ (reference sequence). The CDR3 runs 16 residues. Trimming removed 4 bases at V and 6 bases at J, with 18 bases between. CDR3 DNA: TGTGCCAGCAGCTCCGAGTGGATGGGGGTTTATGAAAAACTGTTTTTT. Protein product: CASSSEWMGVYEKLFF.

The chain links TRBV13 to TRBJ1-6, with D tentatively TRBD1 (5 bases). The length of the CDR3 is 15 residues. The V and J ends lost 4 bases and 4 bases respectively, with 11 bases between them. CDR1 and CDR2 (germline): PRHDT, FYEKMQ (reference sequence). CDR3 bases: TGTGCCAGCAGCTCCATCGGGGGATATAATTCACCCCTCCACTTT. It yields the protein CASSSIGGYNSPLHF. The full variable domain, rest sourced from reference TRBV13 and TRBJ1-6, is AAGVIQSPRHLIKEKRETATLKCYPIPRHDTVYWYQQGPGQDPQFLISFYEKMQSDKGSIPDRFSAQQFSDYHSELNMSSLELGDSALYFCASSSIGGYNSPLHFGNGTRLTVT.

The chain combines TRBV5-4 with TRBJ1-1; possibly TRBD1 for D (5 bases). This CDR3 comprises 15 residues. The V end lost 4 bases, the J end lost 5 bases, and 18 bases lay between the germline ends. CDR1 and CDR2 from the germline V gene are SGHNT and YYREEE (reference sequence). CDR3: CASSPGTGKGTEAFF. CDR3 coding DNA: TGTGCCAGCAGCCCAGGGACCGGAAAGGGTACTGAAGCTTTCTTT.

The table lists this clonotype with a few counts. The CDR3 loop reads CASSSPGHGYTF. In DNA, the CDR3 is TGTGCCAGCAGCTCCCCCGGGCATGGCTACACCTTC. The chain combines TRBV7-2 with TRBJ1-2; the D is unclear. The CDR3 extends over 12 amino acids. Germline V gene lookup returns CDR1 SGHTA and CDR2 FQGNSA. V shed 4 bases and J shed 6 bases, with 9 bases lying between them.

The gene calls are TRBV19 and TRBJ1-1; possibly TRBD1 for D (5 bases). Trimming stripped 9 bases from V and 6 bases from J, with 20 bases between. This CDR3 spans 14 amino acids. CDR1 and CDR2 (germline): LNHDA, SQIVND (reference sequence). The CDR3 protein is CASGPLQGTPEAFF. CDR3 DNA sequence: TGTGCCAGCGGACCGCTTCAGGGAACACCTGAAGCTTTCTTT.

This clonotype was counted ten times or more. The chain employs TRBV7-4 and TRBJ1-1; D is uncertain. The V and J ends lost 1 base and 1 base respectively, with 10 bases between them. Germline CDR1 reads SGHVT; CDR2 reads SQSDAQ. This CDR3 is built from 15 residues. The CDR3: CASSLDLDKNTEAFF. In DNA, the CDR3 is TGTGCCAGCAGCTTAGATCTCGACAAGAACACTGAAGCTTTCTTT.

The V and J genes are TRBV6-2 or TRBV6-3 and TRBJ1-5, with 8 bases fitting TRBD1. This CDR3 spans 17 amino acids. From germline, CDR1 is MNHEY and CDR2 SVGEGT. The V and J ends lost 6 bases and 0 bases, in that order; junction bases with no gene match: 10. For the CDR3, the DNA is TGTGCCAGCAGCCCCAAGACAGGGGATAATAGCAATCAGCCCCAGCATTTT. It encodes CASSPKTGDNSNQPQHF.

The rearrangement joins TRBV20-1 to TRBJ2-2; D uncertain. Trimming removed 3 bases from V and 1 base from J, with 6 bases in between. In germline, CDR1 is DFQATT, CDR2 SNEGSKA (reference sequence). The CDR3 covers 13 residues. The chain's CDR3 is CSASDLNTGELFF. Written as DNA, the CDR3 is TGCAGTGCTAGTGACTTGAACACCGGGGAGCTGTTTTTT.

The V gene is TRBV7-9, the J gene TRBJ1-2, with D tentatively TRBD1 (5 bases). The V end was cut by 0 bases, the J end by 1 base, with 21 bases between. Germline values: CDR1 SEHNR, CDR2 FQNEAQ (reference sequence). The CDR3 totals 19 residues. The CDR3 coding sequence is TGTGCCAGCAGCTTAGCGACGGCAGACCCACTGGGGCTTAACTATGGCTACACCTTC. Its translation is CASSLATADPLGLNYGYTF.

There are a few counts of this clonotype. The rearrangement uses TRBV15 and TRBJ1-3, with D uncertain. The germline V gene has CDR1 LNHNV and CDR2 YYDKDF (reference sequence). This CDR3 is built from 16 residues. Deletions cut 5 bases from V and 0 bases from J, with 14 bases between. CDR3: CATSGYMQTSGNTIYF. DNA of the CDR3: TGTGCCACCAGCGGCTACATGCAAACCTCTGGAAACACCATATATTTT.

This clonotype appeared a few times. The rearrangement joins TRBV20-1 to TRBJ1-5; D not certain. Looked up from germline, CDR1 is DFQATT and CDR2 is SNEGSKA (reference sequence). The CDR3 runs 13 residues. Trimming removed 3 bases from V and 4 bases from J, with 10 bases in between. The CDR3 reads CSARDGFNQPQHF. The DNA for the CDR3 is TGCAGTGCTAGGGACGGATTTAATCAGCCCCAGCATTTT.

The CDR3 region is CASSWTSGSHNEQFF. Here the CDR3 DNA reads TGTGCCAGCAGTTGGACTAGCGGGTCTCACAATGAGCAGTTCTTC. The chain recombines TRBV6-5 with TRBJ2-1; 11 nucleotides agree with TRBD2. With V trimmed by 4 bases and J by 5 bases, 4 bases remained unmatched. CDR1 and CDR2 (germline): MNHEY, SVGAGI. The CDR3 runs 15 residues.

With respect to this clonotype: A much larger clone lies a single base off, so this may be a read error. The genes are TRBV7-2 and TRBJ2-2, with D unclear. The CDR3 totals 12 residues. Germline V CDR1 and CDR2: SGHTA, FQGNSA. The CDR3 nucleotides read TGTGCCAACAGCCTTGGCTTCGGGGAGCTGTTTTTT. This translates into CANSLGFGELFF.

The table lists this clonotype with many counts. CDR3 in DNA: TGTGCCAGCAGTTTAAGGGACAGGGGCAATGAGCAGTTCTTC. This gives the protein CASSLRDRGNEQFF. V is TRBV12-3 or TRBV12-4 and J is TRBJ2-1; TRBD1 matches at 10 bases. V shed 2 bases and J 6 bases; nucleotides not matched to a gene: 1. The CDR3 extends over 14 amino acids.